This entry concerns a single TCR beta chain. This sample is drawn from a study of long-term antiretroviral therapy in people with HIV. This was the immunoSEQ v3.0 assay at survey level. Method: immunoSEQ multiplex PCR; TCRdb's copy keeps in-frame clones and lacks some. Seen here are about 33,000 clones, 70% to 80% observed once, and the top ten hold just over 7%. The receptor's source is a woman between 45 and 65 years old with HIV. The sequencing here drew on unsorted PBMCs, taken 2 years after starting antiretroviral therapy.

CDR3 sequence reads: CSAVLDTQYF. The CDR3 nucleotides are TGCAGTGCAGTCCTTGATACGCAGTATTTT. The rearrangement links TRBV20-1 to TRBJ2-3; D gene uncertain. CDR3 length equals 10 residues. Per the germline V gene, CDR1 is DFQATT and CDR2 is SNEGSKA (reference sequence). The ends were cut back, 6 bases at V and 6 bases at J, with 7 bases in the middle.